These T cell receptor beta chains were read from a single sample in a study of blood T cell repertoires in COVID-19. Sequenced by immunoSEQ multiplex PCR; TCRdb stores in-frame clones only, minus some. The sample has roughly 100,000 clones; roughly nine tenths are singletons. The sequencing input was peripheral blood. The receptors come from a woman between 50 and 59 years old with COVID-19, enrolled during active disease. The CDR3 runs from the conserved cysteine through the conserved F or W. D genes are given only for firm matches. Only some rows state a clone size, as once, few, many or a class for expanded clones.

J,size,length,V,D,CDR3,DNA
TRBJ1-2,few,13,TRBV5-1,TRBD1,CASSPGQGSGYTF,TGCGCCAGCAGCCCAGGACAGGGTAGTGGCTACACCTTC
TRBJ2-3,-,14,TRBV27,-,CASSLYLLEGTQYF,TGTGCCAGCAGTTTATATTTGTTGGAGGGCACGCAGTATTTT
TRBJ1-2,-,14,TRBV28,TRBD1,CASSVDRESRGYTF,TGTGCCAGCAGTGTTGACAGGGAGTCACGTGGCTACACCTTC
TRBJ2-3,once,14,TRBV9,-,CASSTSGSTDTQYF,TGTGCCAGCAGCACTTCCGGGAGCACAGATACGCAGTATTTT
TRBJ2-7,-,15,TRBV7-9,TRBD1,CASSQTGQISYEQYF,TGTGCCAGCAGCCAAACGGGACAGATATCCTACGAGCAGTACTTC
TRBJ2-7,medium-sized,13,TRBV27,-,CASSLGSLNEQYF,TGTGCCAGCAGTCTCGGGTCCCTTAACGAGCAGTACTTC
TRBJ1-6,-,15,TRBV7-2,-,CASSPTGPHNSPLHF,TGTGCCAGCAGCCCGACAGGTCCTCATAATTCACCCCTCCACTTT
TRBJ2-1,-,12,TRBV5-4,TRBD1,CATGQSYNEQFF,TGTGCCACGGGACAGTCCTACAATGAGCAGTTCTTC
TRBJ2-5,-,15,TRBV28,TRBD2,CASSSFGRGQETQYF,TGTGCCAGCAGTTCCTTCGGGAGGGGGCAAGAGACCCAGTACTTC
TRBJ2-5,-,15,TRBV4-1,-,CASSQDGGGLKTQYF,TGCGCCAGCAGCCAAGATGGGGGGGGCCTGAAGACCCAGTACTTC
TRBJ2-7,-,14,TRBV27,-,CASSIQGWSGEQYF,TGTGCCAGCAGTATACAGGGTTGGTCCGGGGAGCAGTACTTC
TRBJ2-5,-,17,TRBV21-1,-,CASSKDRQGGCQETQYF,TGTGCCAGCAGCAAAGACCGACAGGGTGGATGCCAAGAGACCCAGTACTTC
TRBJ2-3,-,16,TRBV4-1,TRBD2,CASTWTTSGEVDTQYF,TGCGCCAGCACCTGGACCACTAGCGGGGAGGTAGATACGCAGTATTTT
TRBJ1-5,-,14,TRBV6-2/TRBV6-3,-,CASSTRQVGQPQHF,TGTGCCAGCAGTACCCGACAGGTTGGTCAGCCCCAGCATTTT
TRBJ2-3,-,13,TRBV29-1,-,CSVEGQRGNTQYF,TGCAGCGTTGAAGGTCAAAGGGGGAATACGCAGTATTTT
TRBJ2-6,few,19,TRBV11-3,-,CASSLDTGGHSSGANVLTF,TGTGCCAGCAGCTTAGATACGGGGGGACACAGCTCTGGGGCCAACGTCCTGACTTTC
TRBJ2-2,-,19,TRBV11-3,TRBD1,CASSPWTGGSIAKAGELFF,TGTGCCAGCAGCCCGTGGACAGGGGGCTCGATCGCGAAAGCCGGGGAGCTGTTTTTT
TRBJ2-3,once,17,TRBV7-9,TRBD1,CASSLYPSGTGTDTQYF,TGTGCCAGCAGCCTTTACCCATCCGGGACAGGCACAGATACGCAGTATTTT
TRBJ2-3,-,14,TRBV28,TRBD2,CASRASGSTDTQYF,TGTGCCAGCAGGGCTAGCGGTAGCACAGATACGCAGTATTTT
TRBJ1-2,-,15,TRBV7-9,TRBD1,CASSPPGQGNYGYTF,TGTGCCAGCAGCCCACCCGGACAGGGAAATTATGGCTACACCTTC
TRBJ2-3,-,16,TRBV29-1,TRBD2,CSVERTTSGGADTQYF,TGCAGCGTTGAGAGAACTACTAGCGGGGGGGCAGATACGCAGTATTTT
TRBJ2-7,-,12,TRBV7-9,TRBD1,CASSRTGYEQYF,TGTGCCAGCAGCAGGACAGGCTACGAGCAGTACTTC
TRBJ1-2,-,14,TRBV2,-,CASMTAGGRYGYTF,TGTGCCAGCATGACGGCGGGGGGACGATATGGCTACACCTTC
TRBJ1-4,-,15,TRBV28,-,CASSRWGRGNEKLFF,TGTGCCAGCAGTCGGTGGGGCAGGGGCAATGAAAAACTGTTTTTT
TRBJ2-2,-,17,TRBV11-2,TRBD2,CASSLFASGHVSGELFF,TGTGCCAGCAGCTTGTTTGCTAGCGGGCATGTATCCGGGGAGCTGTTTTTT
TRBJ2-5,-,17,TRBV7-9,TRBD2,CASSSTSLRGVAETQYF,TGTGCCAGCAGCTCCACCTCCTTGCGGGGGGTCGCAGAGACCCAGTACTTC
TRBJ1-2,-,11,TRBV29-1,-,CSVESTPGYTF,TGCAGCGTTGAATCAACACCTGGCTACACCTTC
TRBJ2-7,-,16,TRBV7-9,TRBD2,CASSSIRGGRYYEQYF,TGTGCCAGCAGCTCTATACGGGGGGGCCGTTATTACGAGCAGTACTTC
TRBJ2-3,-,15,TRBV6-2/TRBV6-3,-,CASSYSESGTDTQYF,TGTGCCAGCAGTTACTCGGAGTCAGGCACAGATACGCAGTATTTT
TRBJ1-6,-,15,TRBV28,TRBD1,CASSSVPGQGSPLHF,TGTGCCAGCAGTTCAGTCCCGGGACAGGGTTCACCCCTCCACTTT
TRBJ1-2,-,16,TRBV7-8,-,CASSSPGRTLDYGYTF,TGTGCCAGCAGCTCTCCCGGACGGACTCTAGACTATGGCTACACCTTC
TRBJ2-2,-,17,TRBV18,-,CASSPRGNRGNTGELFF,TGTGCCAGCTCCCCCCGCGGGAACCGGGGCAACACCGGGGAGCTGTTTTTT
TRBJ1-1,-,13,TRBV5-4,-,CASSPDSYTEAFF,TGTGCCAGCAGCCCGGACAGCTACACTGAAGCTTTCTTT
TRBJ2-3,-,17,TRBV11-2,TRBD2,CASSLTGLAGGEDTQYF,TGTGCCAGCAGCTTGACGGGACTAGCGGGGGGGGAAGATACGCAGTATTTT
TRBJ2-7,-,14,TRBV7-3,TRBD1,CASSLHRDRYEQYF,TGTGCCAGCAGCTTACATCGGGACAGATACGAGCAGTACTTC
TRBJ1-2,-,14,TRBV11-2,-,CASSSLQGFGGYTF,TGTGCCAGCAGCTCCCTACAGGGTTTTGGTGGCTACACCTTC
TRBJ2-1,-,15,TRBV3-1/TRBV3-2,TRBD2,CASSLSGTIFNEQFF,TGTGCCAGCAGCCTTTCCGGGACTATTTTCAATGAGCAGTTCTTC
TRBJ1-5,-,14,TRBV9,TRBD1,CASSAQGAGQPQHF,TGTGCCAGCAGCGCCCAGGGGGCTGGCCAGCCCCAGCATTTT
TRBJ2-1,-,16,TRBV5-1,TRBD2,CASSSTRTSGGNEQFF,TGCGCCAGCAGCTCAACGAGGACTAGCGGTGGCAATGAGCAGTTCTTC
TRBJ1-1,-,13,TRBV29-1,-,CSVRVDPGGEAFF,TGCAGCGTTAGGGTAGATCCCGGGGGAGAAGCTTTCTTT
TRBJ1-2,-,12,TRBV30,-,CAFKGEGYGYTF,TGTGCTTTTAAGGGAGAGGGTTATGGCTACACCTTC
TRBJ2-1,-,13,TRBV3-1/TRBV3-2,TRBD2,CASARGGQSEQFF,TGTGCCAGCGCGCGGGGGGGCCAAAGTGAGCAGTTCTTC